This T cell receptor (beta chain) came from a study of T cells in tuberculosis. The table came from immunoSEQ multiplex PCR; TCRdb's copy has only in-frame clones and leaves some out. Among 40,000 or so clones listed, approximately 94% were seen once. This clone was recorded only once. The time point was: new active TB diagnosis, blood taken before or within 7 days of starting treatment. This CDR3 is built from 13 residues. Trimming stripped 4 bases from V and 3 bases from J, with 10 bases between. The germline CDR1 and CDR2 sequences are MNHNY and SVGAGI (reference sequence). The clonotype was recovered from an adult with tuberculosis. Sequencing used PBMCs, obtained at tuberculosis diagnosis. The chain employs TRBV6-6 and TRBJ2-7, with D hard to call. The chain's CDR3 is CASSWAVDYEQYF. CDR3 coding DNA: TGTGCCAGCAGTTGGGCAGTGGACTACGAGCAGTACTTC.